Listed below are T cell receptor beta chains from one sample, sequenced in a study of T cells in Graves' hyperthyroidism and ophthalmopathy. TCRdb independently ran MiXCR on the multiplex PCR reads; one entry per CDR3 protein. Among some 550,000 distinct CDR3 sequences listed, 16% were seen once. Sequencing was done on a sample of blood. Receptors were obtained from a woman between 35 and 50 years old with Graves' ophthalmopathy. The CDR3 runs from the conserved cysteine through the conserved F or W. The D gene is left open where the match is weak. The size of a clone is reported for some rows only, either as once, few or many, or as a class for expanded clones.

TRBV9	TRBJ1-6	-	-	TGTGCCAGCAGTCAAAAACAGGGAGTCGGAACTGTTGGCCGGAGTTCACCCCTCCACTTT	CASSQKQGVGTVGRSSPLHF
TRBV28	TRBJ2-1	-	-	TGTGCCAGCAGGCTCGGGACTCTCGATGAGCAGTTCTTC	CASRLGTLDEQFF
TRBV5-1	TRBJ2-7	-	many	TGCGCCAGCAGCCCGGAGGGGCGGGGAACCGTGGAGCAGTACTTC	CASSPEGRGTVEQYF
TRBV4-1	TRBJ2-3	-	-	TGCGCCAGCAGCCAAGGTGAGGTGAAGCTCGATACGCAGTATTTT	CASSQGEVKLDTQYF
TRBV30	TRBJ1-4	-	many	TGTGCCTGGAGACAGAGGTTTCGGAGTGAAAAACTGTTTTTT	CAWRQRFRSEKLFF
TRBV2	TRBJ2-7	-	few	TGTGCCGGCAGCGCGGCCCGGGACTTTTTCTACGAGCAGTACTTC	CAGSAARDFFYEQYF
TRBV7-2	TRBJ2-1	-	-	TGTGCCAGCAGCTTAGAGGGTTCTAGCTTCAATGAGCAGTTCTTC	CASSLEGSSFNEQFF
TRBV12-3/TRBV12-4	TRBJ1-1	TRBD1	few	TGTGCCAGCAGTCCGGGACAGGGGGCGCCCACTGAAGCTTTCTTT	CASSPGQGAPTEAFF
TRBV9	TRBJ2-2	TRBD2	few	TGTGCCAGCAGCGTATCGGGGGGGCTAGAAAACGGGGAGCTGTTTTTT	CASSVSGGLENGELFF
TRBV18	TRBJ1-2	-	many	TGTGCCAGCTCACCGCAAGATGACTATGGCTACACCTTC	CASSPQDDYGYTF
TRBV7-7	TRBJ2-1	TRBD1	-	TGTGCTAGCAGCTCAGGCCCGGACAGGGGGGGCAATGAGCAGTTCTTC	CASSSGPDRGGNEQFF
TRBV5-1	TRBJ2-3	TRBD2	many	TGCGCCAGCTCCACGGGGGGACTAAGCACAGATACGCAGTATTTT	CASSTGGLSTDTQYF
TRBV10-1	TRBJ2-1	TRBD2	many	TGCGCCAGCGGGACTAGCGGCCACAATGAGCAGTTCTTC	CASGTSGHNEQFF
TRBV19	TRBJ2-2	TRBD1	-	TGTGCCAGTAGGAAGACAGGGAGTGACACCGGGGAGCTGTTTTTT	CASRKTGSDTGELFF
TRBV11-3	TRBJ1-1	-	few	TGTGCCAGCAGCTTAGATTCGGGTGTCGCTGAAGCTTTCTTT	CASSLDSGVAEAFF
TRBV28	TRBJ1-2	TRBD1	many	TGTGCCAGCAGTTCCGGACAGGGGACCTATGGCTACACCTTC	CASSSGQGTYGYTF
TRBV3-1	TRBJ1-1	TRBD1	many	TGTGCCAGCAGCCCGGGGACAGGGGTTACTGACACTGAAGCTTTCTTT	CASSPGTGVTDTEAFF
TRBV28	TRBJ2-7	TRBD1	many	TGTGCCAGCAGTTCCTACGGACAGGGAGGCTACGAGCAGTACTTC	CASSSYGQGGYEQYF